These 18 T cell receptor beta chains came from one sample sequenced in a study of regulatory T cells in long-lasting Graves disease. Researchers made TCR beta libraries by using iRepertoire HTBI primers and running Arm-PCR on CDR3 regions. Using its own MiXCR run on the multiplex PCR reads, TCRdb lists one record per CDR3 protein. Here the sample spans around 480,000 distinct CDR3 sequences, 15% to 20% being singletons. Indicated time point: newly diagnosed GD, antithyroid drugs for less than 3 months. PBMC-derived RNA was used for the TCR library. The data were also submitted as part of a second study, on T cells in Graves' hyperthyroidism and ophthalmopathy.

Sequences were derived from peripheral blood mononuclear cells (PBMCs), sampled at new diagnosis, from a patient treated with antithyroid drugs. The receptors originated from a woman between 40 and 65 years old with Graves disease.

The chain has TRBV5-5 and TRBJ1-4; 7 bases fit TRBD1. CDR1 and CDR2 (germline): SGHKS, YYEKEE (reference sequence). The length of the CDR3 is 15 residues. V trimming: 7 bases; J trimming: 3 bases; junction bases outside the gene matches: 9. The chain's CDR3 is CASAKGGQPNEKLFF. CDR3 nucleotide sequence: TGTGCCAGCGCTAAGGGGGGACAGCCTAATGAAAAACTGTTTTTT.

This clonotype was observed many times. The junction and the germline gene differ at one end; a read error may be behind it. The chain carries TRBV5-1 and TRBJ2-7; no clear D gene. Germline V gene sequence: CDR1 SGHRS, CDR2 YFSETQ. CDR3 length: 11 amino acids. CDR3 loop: CASSREYEQYF. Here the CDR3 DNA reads TGTGCCAGCAGCCGAGAATACGAGCAGTACTTC.

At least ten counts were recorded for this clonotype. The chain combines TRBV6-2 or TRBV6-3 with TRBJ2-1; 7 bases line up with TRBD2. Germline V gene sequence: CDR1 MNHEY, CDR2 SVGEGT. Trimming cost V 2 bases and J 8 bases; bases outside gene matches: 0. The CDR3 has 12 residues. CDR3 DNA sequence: TGTGCCAGCAGTTACGGGGGGGATGAGCAGTTCTTC. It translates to CASSYGGDEQFF.

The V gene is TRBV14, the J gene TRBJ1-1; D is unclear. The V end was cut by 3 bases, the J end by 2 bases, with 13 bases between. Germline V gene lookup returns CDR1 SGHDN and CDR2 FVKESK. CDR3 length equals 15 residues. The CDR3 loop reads CASSHPGKDNTEAFF. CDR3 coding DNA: TGTGCCAGCAGCCACCCTGGAAAGGATAACACTGAAGCTTTCTTT.

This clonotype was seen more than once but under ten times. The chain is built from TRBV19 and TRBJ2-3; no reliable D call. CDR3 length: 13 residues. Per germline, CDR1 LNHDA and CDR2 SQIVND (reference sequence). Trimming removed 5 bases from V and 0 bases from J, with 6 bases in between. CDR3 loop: CASSFFSTDTQYF. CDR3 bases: TGTGCCAGTAGTTTCTTTAGCACAGATACGCAGTATTTT.

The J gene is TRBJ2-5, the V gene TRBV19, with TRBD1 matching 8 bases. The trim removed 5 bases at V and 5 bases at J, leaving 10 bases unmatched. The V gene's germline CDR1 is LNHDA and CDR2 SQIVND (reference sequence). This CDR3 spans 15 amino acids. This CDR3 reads CASSQGATTSETQYF. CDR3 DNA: TGTGCCAGTAGTCAGGGGGCAACGACATCGGAGACCCAGTACTTC.

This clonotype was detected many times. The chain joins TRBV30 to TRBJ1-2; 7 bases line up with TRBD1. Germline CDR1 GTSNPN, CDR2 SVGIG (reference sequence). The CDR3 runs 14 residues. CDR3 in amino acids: CARQGSPGDYGYTF. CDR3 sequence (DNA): TGTGCTCGACAGGGTTCTCCGGGTGACTATGGCTACACCTTC.

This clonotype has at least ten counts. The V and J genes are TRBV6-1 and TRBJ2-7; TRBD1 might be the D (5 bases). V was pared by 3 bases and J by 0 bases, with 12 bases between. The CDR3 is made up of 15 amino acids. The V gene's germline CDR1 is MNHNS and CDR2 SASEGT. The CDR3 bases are TGTGCCAGCAGTGATGTGACAGCGAGCTCCTACGAGCAGTACTTC. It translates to CASSDVTASSYEQYF.

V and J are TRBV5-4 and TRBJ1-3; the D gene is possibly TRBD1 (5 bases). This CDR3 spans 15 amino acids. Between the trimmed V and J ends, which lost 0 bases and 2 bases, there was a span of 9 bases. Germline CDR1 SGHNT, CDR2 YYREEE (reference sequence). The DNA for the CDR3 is TGTGCCAGCAGCTTGGATCCAGGGCCTGGAAACACCATATATTTT. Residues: CASSLDPGPGNTIYF.

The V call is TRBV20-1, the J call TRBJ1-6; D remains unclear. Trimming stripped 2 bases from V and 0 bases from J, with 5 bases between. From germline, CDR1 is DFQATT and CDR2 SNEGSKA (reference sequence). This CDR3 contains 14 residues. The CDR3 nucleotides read TGCAGTGCTAGATCGTTCTCCTATAATTCACCCCTCCACTTT. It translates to CSARSFSYNSPLHF.

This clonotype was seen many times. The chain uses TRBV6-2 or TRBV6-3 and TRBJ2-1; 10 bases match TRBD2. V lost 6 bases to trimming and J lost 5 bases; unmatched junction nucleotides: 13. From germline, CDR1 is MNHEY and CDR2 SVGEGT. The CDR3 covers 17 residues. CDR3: CASSLLAGRPGNNEQFF. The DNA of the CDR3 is TGTGCCAGCAGCTTACTAGCGGGGCGCCCCGGTAACAATGAGCAGTTCTTC.

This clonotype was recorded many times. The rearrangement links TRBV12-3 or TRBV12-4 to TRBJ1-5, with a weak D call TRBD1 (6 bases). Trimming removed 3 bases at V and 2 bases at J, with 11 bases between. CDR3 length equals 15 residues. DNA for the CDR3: TGTGCCAGCAGTTTCGAGGGGGAAGGCAATCAGCCCCAGCATTTT. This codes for CASSFEGEGNQPQHF.

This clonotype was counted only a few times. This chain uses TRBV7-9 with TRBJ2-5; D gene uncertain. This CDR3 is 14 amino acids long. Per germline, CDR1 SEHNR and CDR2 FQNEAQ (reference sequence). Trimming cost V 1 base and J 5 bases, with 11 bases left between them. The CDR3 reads CASSLGVGMETQYF. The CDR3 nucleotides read TGTGCCAGCAGCTTAGGGGTGGGGATGGAGACCCAGTACTTC.

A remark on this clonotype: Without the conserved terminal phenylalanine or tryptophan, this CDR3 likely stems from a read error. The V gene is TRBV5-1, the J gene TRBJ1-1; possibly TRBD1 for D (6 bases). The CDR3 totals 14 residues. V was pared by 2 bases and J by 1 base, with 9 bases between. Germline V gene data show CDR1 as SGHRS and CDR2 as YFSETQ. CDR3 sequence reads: CASSFRDKNTEAFS. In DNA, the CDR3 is TGCGCCAGCAGCTTCCGGGACAAGAACACTGAAGCTTTCTCT.

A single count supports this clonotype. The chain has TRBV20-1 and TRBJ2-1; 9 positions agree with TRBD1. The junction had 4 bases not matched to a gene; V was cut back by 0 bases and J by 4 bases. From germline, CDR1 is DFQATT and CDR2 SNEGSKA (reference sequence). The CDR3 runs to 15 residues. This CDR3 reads CSARDTGTGYNEQFF. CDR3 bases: TGCAGTGCTAGAGATACCGGGACAGGGTACAATGAGCAGTTCTTC.

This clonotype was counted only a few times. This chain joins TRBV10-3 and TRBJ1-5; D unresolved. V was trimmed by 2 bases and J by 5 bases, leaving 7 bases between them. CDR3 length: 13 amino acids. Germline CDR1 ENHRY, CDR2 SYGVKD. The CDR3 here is CAISEREYQPQHF. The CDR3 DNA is TGTGCCATCAGTGAGAGGGAATATCAGCCCCAGCATTTT.

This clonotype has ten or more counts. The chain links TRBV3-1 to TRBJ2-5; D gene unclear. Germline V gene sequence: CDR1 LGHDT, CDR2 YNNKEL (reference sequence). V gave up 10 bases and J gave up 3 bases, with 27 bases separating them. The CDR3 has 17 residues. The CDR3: CATTPSNGPSSKETQYF. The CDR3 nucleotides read TGTGCCACCACACCCTCGAATGGGCCCTCCTCGAAAGAGACCCAGTACTTC.

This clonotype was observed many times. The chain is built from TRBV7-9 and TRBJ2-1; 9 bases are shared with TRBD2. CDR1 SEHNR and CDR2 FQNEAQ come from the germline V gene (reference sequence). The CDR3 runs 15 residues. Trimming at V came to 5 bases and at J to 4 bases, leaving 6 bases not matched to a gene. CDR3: CASSTSGGQYNEQFF. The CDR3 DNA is TGTGCCAGCAGCACGAGCGGGGGGCAATACAATGAGCAGTTCTTC.